One and the same sample provided the 7 T cell receptor beta chains below, sequenced in a study of cytomegalovirus exposure and HLA in healthy donors. The PCR had 60 Vbeta and 13 Jbeta primers. Measured with immunoSEQ multiplex PCR; TCRdb has only the in-frame clones, and not every one. The sample shows approximately 170,000 clones, 65% to 85% of them seen only once. The sequencing input was PBMCs. These TCRs come from a woman in her thirties or forties in good health and CMV-seropositive.

The chain combines TRBV7-2 with TRBJ2-6, with TRBD2 identical over 8 bases. Germline loops: CDR1 SGHTA, CDR2 FQGNSA. V lost 0 bases and J lost 2; bases outside the gene matches: 0. This CDR3 is built from 16 residues. CDR3 sequence reads: CASSLAGGAGANVLTF. DNA for the CDR3: TGTGCCAGCAGCTTAGCCGGGGGGGCTGGGGCCAACGTCCTGACTTTC. Full variable domain (missing parts from reference TRBV7-2 and TRBJ2-6): GAGVSQSPSNKVTEKGKDVELRCDPISGHTALYWYRQSLGQGLEFLIYFQGNSAPDKSGLPSDRFSAERTGGSVSTLTIQRTQQEDSAVYLCASSLAGGAGANVLTFGAGSRLTVL.

J is TRBJ2-7 and V is TRBV18, with a tentative D call TRBD1 (6 bases). CDR1 and CDR2 from the germline V gene are KGHSH and LQKENI. Trimming removed 5 bases at V and 3 bases at J, with 14 bases between. The CDR3 length is 14 residues. Here the CDR3 reads CASSRVQGDYEQYF. DNA for the CDR3: TGTGCCAGCTCAAGAGTACAGGGAGACTACGAGCAGTACTTC.

The V call is TRBV9, the J call TRBJ2-5, with 8 bases that match TRBD2. The CDR3 sequence is 15 residues long. V lost 3 bases to trimming and J lost 5 bases; unmatched junction nucleotides: 9. Germline values: CDR1 SGDLS, CDR2 YYNGEE. CDR3 amino acids: CASSETPGLAETQYF. The DNA of the CDR3 is TGTGCCAGCAGCGAGACCCCCGGACTAGCTGAGACCCAGTACTTC.

This clone is a singleton in its sample. The DNA for the CDR3 is TGTGCCAGCAGCTTCCACGGGACTAGCACAGATACGCAGTATTTT. This encodes CASSFHGTSTDTQYF. The chain couples TRBV7-2 to TRBJ2-3; TRBD2 might be the D (6 bases). This CDR3 has 15 residues. Germline CDR1 reads SGHTA; CDR2 reads FQGNSA. Between the trimmed V and J ends, which lost 3 bases and 0 bases, there was a span of 10 bases.

This chain uses TRBV30 with TRBJ1-2; a possible D gene is TRBD1 (5 bases). The V and J ends lost 1 base and 13 bases respectively, with 19 bases between them. This CDR3 comprises 13 residues. The germline V gene encodes CDR1 GTSNPN and CDR2 SVGIG (reference sequence). As DNA, the CDR3 is TGTGCCTGGAGTGCCGATCCTAACGGGGACTCCACCTTC. This gives the protein CAWSADPNGDSTF.

V and J are TRBV28 and TRBJ1-4, with 7 bases identical to TRBD1. This CDR3 is built from 15 residues. The J segment lost 8 bases and the V segment lost 1 base, leaving 7 bases of the junction unmatched. Germline V lookup: CDR1 MDHEN, CDR2 SYDVKM. CDR3 in DNA: TGTGCCAGCAGTTTATTTGCAGGGGGAGCCGAAAAACTGTTTTTT. Protein: CASSLFAGGAEKLFF.

The chain uses TRBV5-1 and TRBJ1-1; 10 bases fit TRBD1. Germline lookup yields CDR1 SGHRS and CDR2 YFSETQ. CDR3 length equals 16 residues. Germline trimming cut 5 bases from V and 3 bases from J; bases unmatched to any gene: 10. CDR3 region: CASSRGTGASDTEAFF. Here the CDR3 DNA reads TGCGCCAGCAGTCGGGGGACAGGGGCATCTGACACTGAAGCTTTCTTT.